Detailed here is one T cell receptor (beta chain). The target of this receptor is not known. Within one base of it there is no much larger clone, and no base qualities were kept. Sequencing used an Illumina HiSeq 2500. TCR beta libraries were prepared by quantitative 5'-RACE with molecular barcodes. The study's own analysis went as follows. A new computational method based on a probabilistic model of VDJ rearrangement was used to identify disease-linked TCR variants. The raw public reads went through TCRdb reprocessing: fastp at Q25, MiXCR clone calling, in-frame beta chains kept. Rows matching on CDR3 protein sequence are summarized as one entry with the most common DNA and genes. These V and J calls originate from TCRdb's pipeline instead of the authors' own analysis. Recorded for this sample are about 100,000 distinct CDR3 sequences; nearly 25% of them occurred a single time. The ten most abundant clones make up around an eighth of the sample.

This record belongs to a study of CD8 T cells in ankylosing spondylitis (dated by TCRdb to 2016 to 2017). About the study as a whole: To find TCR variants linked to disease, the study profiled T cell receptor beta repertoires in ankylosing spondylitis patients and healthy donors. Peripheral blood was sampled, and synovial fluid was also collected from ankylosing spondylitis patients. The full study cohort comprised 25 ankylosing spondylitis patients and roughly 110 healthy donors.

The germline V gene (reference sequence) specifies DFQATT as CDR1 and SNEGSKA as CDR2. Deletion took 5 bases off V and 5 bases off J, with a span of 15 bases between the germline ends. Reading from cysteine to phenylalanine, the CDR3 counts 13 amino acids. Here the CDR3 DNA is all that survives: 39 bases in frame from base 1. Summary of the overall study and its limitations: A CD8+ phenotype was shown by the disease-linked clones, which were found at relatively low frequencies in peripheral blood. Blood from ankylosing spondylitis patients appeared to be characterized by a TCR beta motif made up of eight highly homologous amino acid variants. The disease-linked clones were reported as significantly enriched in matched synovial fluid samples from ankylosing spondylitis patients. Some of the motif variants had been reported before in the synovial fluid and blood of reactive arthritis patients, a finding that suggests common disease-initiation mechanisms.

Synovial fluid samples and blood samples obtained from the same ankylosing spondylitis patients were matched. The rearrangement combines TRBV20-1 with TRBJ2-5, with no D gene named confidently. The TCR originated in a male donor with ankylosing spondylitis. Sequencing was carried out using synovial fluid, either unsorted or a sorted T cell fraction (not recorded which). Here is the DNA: TGCAGTGCTGAACAAGGTCTGGTGGAGACCCAGTACTTC. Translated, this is CSAEQGLVETQYF.